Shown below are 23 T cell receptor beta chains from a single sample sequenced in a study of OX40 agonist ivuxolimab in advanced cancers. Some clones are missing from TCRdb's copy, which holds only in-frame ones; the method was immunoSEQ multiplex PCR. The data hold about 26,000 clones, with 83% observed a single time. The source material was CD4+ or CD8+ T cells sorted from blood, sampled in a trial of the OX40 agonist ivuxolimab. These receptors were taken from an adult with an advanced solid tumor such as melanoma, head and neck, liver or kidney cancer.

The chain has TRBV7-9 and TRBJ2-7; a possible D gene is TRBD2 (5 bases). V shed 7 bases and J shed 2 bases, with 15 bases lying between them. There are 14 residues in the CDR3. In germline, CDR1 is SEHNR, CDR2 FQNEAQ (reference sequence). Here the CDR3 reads CASTSSRDPYEQYF. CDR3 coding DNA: TGTGCCAGCACCTCAAGCCGGGATCCCTACGAGCAGTACTTC.

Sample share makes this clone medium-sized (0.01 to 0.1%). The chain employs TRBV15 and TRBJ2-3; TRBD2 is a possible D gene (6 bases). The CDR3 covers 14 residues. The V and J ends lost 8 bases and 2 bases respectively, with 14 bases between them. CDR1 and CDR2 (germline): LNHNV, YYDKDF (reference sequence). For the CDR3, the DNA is TGTGCCACCGACCTCGGAGGGGCCACAGATACGCAGTATTTT. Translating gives CATDLGGATDTQYF.

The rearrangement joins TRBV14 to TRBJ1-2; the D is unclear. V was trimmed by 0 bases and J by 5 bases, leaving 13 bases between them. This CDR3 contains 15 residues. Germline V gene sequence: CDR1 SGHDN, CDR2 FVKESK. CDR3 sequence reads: CASSQESARLYGYTF. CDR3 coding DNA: TGTGCCAGCAGCCAAGAGTCAGCCAGGCTTTATGGCTACACCTTC.

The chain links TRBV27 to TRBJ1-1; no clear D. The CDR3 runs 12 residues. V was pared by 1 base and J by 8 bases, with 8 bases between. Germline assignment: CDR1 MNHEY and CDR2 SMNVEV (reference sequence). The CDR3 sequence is CASSLLGREAFF. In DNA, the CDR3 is TGTGCCAGCAGTTTATTGGGCAGGGAAGCTTTCTTT.

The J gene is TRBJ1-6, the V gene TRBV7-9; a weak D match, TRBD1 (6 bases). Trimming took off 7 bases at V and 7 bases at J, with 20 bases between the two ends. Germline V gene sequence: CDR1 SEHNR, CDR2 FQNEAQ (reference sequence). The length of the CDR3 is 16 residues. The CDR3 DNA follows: TGTGCCAGCACCCTAGGGGGGGCCGATGCGAATTCACCCCTCCACTTT. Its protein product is CASTLGGADANSPLHF.

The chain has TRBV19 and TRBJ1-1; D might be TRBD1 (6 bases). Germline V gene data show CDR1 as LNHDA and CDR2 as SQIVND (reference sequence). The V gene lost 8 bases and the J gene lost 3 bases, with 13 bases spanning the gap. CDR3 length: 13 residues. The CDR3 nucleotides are TGTGCCAGTGGTTGGGGGCCCGACACTGAAGCTTTCTTT. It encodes CASGWGPDTEAFF.

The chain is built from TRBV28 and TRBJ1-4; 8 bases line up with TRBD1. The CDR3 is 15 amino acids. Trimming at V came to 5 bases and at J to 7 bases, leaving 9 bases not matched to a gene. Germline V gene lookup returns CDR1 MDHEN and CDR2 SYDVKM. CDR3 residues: CASSPLTGGSEKLFF. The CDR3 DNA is TGTGCCAGCAGTCCCCTAACAGGGGGAAGTGAAAAACTGTTTTTT.

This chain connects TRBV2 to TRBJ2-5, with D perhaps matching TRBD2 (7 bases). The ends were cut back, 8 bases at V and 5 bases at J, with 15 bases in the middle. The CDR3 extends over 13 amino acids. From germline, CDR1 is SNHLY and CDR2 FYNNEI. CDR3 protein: CASLSGGTETQYF. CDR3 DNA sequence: TGTGCCAGCTTGTCGGGGGGCACGGAGACCCAGTACTTC.

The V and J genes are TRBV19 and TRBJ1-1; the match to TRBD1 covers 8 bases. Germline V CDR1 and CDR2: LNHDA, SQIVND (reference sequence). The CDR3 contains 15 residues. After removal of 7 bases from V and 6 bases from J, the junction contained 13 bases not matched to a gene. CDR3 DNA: TGTGCCAGTACCCCTTCCACAGGGGGGTTCGCTGAAGCTTTCTTT. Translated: CASTPSTGGFAEAFF.

The chain's CDR3 is CSVEAAGANYGYTF. The CDR3 DNA sequence: TGCAGCGTTGAAGCGGCAGGAGCTAACTATGGCTACACCTTC. The chain recombines TRBV29-1 with TRBJ1-2; no definite D call. V lost 1 base and J 0 bases, leaving 9 bases between the germline ends. Germline loops: CDR1 SQVTM, CDR2 ANQGSEA. The CDR3 consists of 14 residues.

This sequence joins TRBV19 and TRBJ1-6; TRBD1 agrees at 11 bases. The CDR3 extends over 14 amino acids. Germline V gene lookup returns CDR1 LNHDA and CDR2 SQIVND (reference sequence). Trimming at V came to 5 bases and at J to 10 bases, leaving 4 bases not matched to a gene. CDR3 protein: CASSQGQGGSPLHF. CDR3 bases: TGTGCCAGTAGTCAGGGACAGGGGGGATCACCCCTCCACTTT.

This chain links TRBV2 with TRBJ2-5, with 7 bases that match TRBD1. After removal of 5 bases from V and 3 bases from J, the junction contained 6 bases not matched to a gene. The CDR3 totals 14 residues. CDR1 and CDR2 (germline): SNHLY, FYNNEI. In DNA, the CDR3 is TGTGCCAGCAGTTCACATGGGACAGAAGAGACCCAGTACTTC. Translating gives CASSSHGTEETQYF.

CDR3 sequence (DNA): TGTGCCAGCAGCCGTCTCAGGAGCACAGATACGCAGTATTTT. Its protein product is CASSRLRSTDTQYF. The chain is built from TRBV5-6 and TRBJ2-3; D gene unclear. In germline, CDR1 is SGHDT, CDR2 YYEEEE. Trimming left V 4 bases short and J 0 bases short, with 9 bases between. This CDR3 has 14 residues.

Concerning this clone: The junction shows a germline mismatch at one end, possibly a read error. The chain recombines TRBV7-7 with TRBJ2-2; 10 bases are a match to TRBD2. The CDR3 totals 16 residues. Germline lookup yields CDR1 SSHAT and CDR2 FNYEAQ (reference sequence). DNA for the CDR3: TGTGCTAGCAGCTCCGTTAGCGGGGGGTACACCGGGGAGCTGTTTTTT. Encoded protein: CASSSVSGGYTGELFF.

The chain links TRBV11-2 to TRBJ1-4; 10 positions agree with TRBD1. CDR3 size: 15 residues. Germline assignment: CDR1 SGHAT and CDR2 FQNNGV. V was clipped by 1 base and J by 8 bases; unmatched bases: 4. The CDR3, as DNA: TGTGCCAGCAGCTTAGGGGACAGGGGAGGGGAAAAACTGTTTTTT. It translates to CASSLGDRGGEKLFF.

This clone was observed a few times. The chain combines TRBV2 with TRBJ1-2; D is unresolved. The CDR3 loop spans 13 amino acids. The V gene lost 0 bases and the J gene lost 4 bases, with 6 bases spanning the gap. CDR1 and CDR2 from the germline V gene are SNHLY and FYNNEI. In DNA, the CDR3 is TGTGCCAGCAGTGAAGCTTCCCTCTATGGCTACACCTTC. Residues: CASSEASLYGYTF.

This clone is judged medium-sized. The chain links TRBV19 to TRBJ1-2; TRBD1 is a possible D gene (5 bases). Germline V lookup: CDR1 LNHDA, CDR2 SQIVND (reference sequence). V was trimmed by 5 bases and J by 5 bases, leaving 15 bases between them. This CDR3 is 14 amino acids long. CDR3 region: CASSPGMGEYGYTF. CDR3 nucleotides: TGTGCCAGTAGTCCAGGGATGGGGGAATATGGCTACACCTTC.

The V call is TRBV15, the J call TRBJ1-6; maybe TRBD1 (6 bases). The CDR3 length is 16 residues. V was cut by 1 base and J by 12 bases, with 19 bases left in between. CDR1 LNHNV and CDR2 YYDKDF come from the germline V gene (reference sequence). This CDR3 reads CATSRGLSGAGEPLHF. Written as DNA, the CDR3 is TGTGCCACCAGCAGAGGCCTTTCAGGGGCTGGGGAACCCCTCCACTTT.

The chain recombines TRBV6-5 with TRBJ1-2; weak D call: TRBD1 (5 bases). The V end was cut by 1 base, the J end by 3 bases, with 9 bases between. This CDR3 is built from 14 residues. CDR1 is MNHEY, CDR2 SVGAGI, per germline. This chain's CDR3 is CASSYLQGDYGYTF. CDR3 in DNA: TGTGCCAGCAGTTACTTGCAGGGCGACTATGGCTACACCTTC.

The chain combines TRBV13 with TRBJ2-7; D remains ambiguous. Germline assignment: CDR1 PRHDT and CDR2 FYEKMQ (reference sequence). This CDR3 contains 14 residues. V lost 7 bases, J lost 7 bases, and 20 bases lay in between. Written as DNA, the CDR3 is TGTGCCAGCACCCTAACCGGCGGTAGTCATGAGCAGTACTTC. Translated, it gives CASTLTGGSHEQYF.

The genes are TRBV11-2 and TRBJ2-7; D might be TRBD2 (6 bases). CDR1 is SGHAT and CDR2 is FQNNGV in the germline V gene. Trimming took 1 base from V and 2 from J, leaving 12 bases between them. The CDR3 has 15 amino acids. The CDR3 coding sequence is TGTGCCAGCAGCTTAGGGGCGGGGAAAGCCTACGAGCAGTACTTC. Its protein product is CASSLGAGKAYEQYF.

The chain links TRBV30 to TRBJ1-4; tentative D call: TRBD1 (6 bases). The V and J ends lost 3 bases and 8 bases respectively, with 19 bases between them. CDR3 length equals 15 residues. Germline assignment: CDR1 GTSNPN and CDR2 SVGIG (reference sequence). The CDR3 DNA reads TGTGCCTGGAGGCCCCGAGGGGGGCGCGGAGAAAAACTGTTTTTT. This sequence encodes CAWRPRGGRGEKLFF.

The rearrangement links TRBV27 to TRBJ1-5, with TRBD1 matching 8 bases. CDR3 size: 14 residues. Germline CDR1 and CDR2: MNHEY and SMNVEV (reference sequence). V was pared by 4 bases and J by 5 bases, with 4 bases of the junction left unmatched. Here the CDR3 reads CASSSRDRYQPQHF. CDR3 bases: TGTGCCAGCAGTTCCCGGGACAGGTATCAGCCCCAGCATTTT.